These T cell receptor beta chains were read from a single sample in a study of T cells after yellow fever vaccination. TCRdb ran MiXCR on the 5' RACE reads and lists one entry per CDR3 protein. The sample lists about 85,000 distinct CDR3 sequences, 13% occurring once. This specimen consisted of CD8+ T cells not binding an NS4B(214-222) dextramer, sorted from PBMCs, obtained 20 to 25 days after the first yellow fever vaccination. The receptor source for this set is a man younger than 30 who received the YFV17D yellow fever vaccine. CDR3s include the opening cysteine and the closing phenylalanine or tryptophan. The D gene is left open where the match is weak. Rows may omit the clone size; those that give it use once, few, many or a size class.

j_gene,abundance,d_gene,v_gene,CDR3nt,CDR3aa
TRBJ2-1,many,NA,TRBV4-2,TGTGCCAGCAGGCGATACAATGAGCAGTTCTTC,CASRRYNEQFF
TRBJ1-4,many,NA,TRBV7-6,TGTGCCAGAGTCGTCGGGAATACAGGGCCCCCCTTTGCAACTAATGAAAAACTGTTTTTT,CARVVGNTGPPFATNEKLFF
TRBJ2-5,NA,NA,TRBV7-9,TGTGCCACCAACGGGGCACGTGAGGAGACCCAGTACTTC,CATNGAREETQYF
TRBJ2-3,NA,NA,TRBV4-3,TGCGCCAGCAGCTCCCACAGGTCAGATACGCAGTATTTT,CASSSHRSDTQYF
TRBJ1-1,NA,NA,TRBV7-9,TGTGCCAGCAGCTTAGGGACTTCGAACACTGAAGCTTTCTTT,CASSLGTSNTEAFF
TRBJ2-7,few,TRBD2,TRBV4-1,TGCGCCAGCAGCCAAGTGGAGCGGGGGCCCTCCTACGAGCAGTACTTC,CASSQVERGPSYEQYF
TRBJ2-3,NA,TRBD2,TRBV7-8,TGTGCCAGCAGCTTAGTCGGGACTAGCGGGGGGGAGGGTATAGATACGCAGTATTTT,CASSLVGTSGGEGIDTQYF
TRBJ1-5,few,NA,TRBV15,TGTGCCACCAGCGAGACCCGGGAGTATAGCAATCAGCCCCAGCATTTT,CATSETREYSNQPQHF
TRBJ2-7,NA,TRBD2,TRBV11-3,TGTGCCAGCAGCTTAAGCGGGGGAAACGACGAGCAGTACTTC,CASSLSGGNDEQYF
TRBJ1-2,NA,TRBD1,TRBV6-5,TGTGCCAGCAGTTACTCGAGGCAGGGGGCGCAGGGCTACACCTTC,CASSYSRQGAQGYTF
TRBJ2-5,few,NA,TRBV15,TGTGCCACCAGCAGAGATCAGAGGGGCTTCGAGACCCAGTACTTC,CATSRDQRGFETQYF
TRBJ2-1,NA,NA,TRBV11-2,TGTGCCAGCAGCTTAGGCGGTATTTTGGATGAGCAGTTCTTC,CASSLGGILDEQFF
TRBJ1-2,NA,TRBD1,TRBV7-2,TGTGCCAGCAGCTCACCGGGACAGGGGGGTTTCAACTATGGCTACACCTTC,CASSSPGQGGFNYGYTF
TRBJ2-7,NA,TRBD1,TRBV11-2,TGTGCCAGCAGCTTAGTTTGGGGGACAGGGGGTGACGAGCAGTACTTC,CASSLVWGTGGDEQYF
TRBJ2-3,few,TRBD1,TRBV3-1,TGTGCCAGCAGCCAGGAAGTGGGTTGGGACAGGGGAACAGATACGCAGTATTTT,CASSQEVGWDRGTDTQYF
TRBJ2-4,many,NA,TRBV12-3/TRBV12-4,TGTGCCAGCAGTACATCTATAGCCAAAAACATTCAGTACTTC,CASSTSIAKNIQYF
TRBJ2-7,NA,NA,TRBV2,TGTGCCAGCAGCTTGTACGACTACGAGCAGTACTTC,CASSLYDYEQYF
TRBJ1-1,NA,NA,TRBV12-3/TRBV12-4,TGTGCCAGCAGTTTAGGGCCCGCCACTGAAGCTTTCTTT,CASSLGPATEAFF
TRBJ2-4,NA,NA,TRBV12-3/TRBV12-4,TGTGCCAGCAGCGGAATCCAAAAAAACATTCAGTACTTC,CASSGIQKNIQYF
TRBJ2-7,NA,NA,TRBV13,TGTGCCAGCAGCTTTTCCGACAGAGACCTCTACGAGCAGTACTTC,CASSFSDRDLYEQYF